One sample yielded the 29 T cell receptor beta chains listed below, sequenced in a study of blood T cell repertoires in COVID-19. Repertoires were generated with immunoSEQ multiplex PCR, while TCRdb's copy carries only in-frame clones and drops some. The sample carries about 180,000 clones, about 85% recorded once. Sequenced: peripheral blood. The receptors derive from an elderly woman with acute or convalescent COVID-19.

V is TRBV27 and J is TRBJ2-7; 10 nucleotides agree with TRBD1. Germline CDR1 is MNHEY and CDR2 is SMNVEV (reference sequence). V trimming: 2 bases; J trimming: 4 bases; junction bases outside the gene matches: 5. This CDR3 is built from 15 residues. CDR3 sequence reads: CASSLRDRGLYEQYF. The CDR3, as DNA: TGTGCCAGCAGTTTAAGGGACAGGGGACTTTACGAGCAGTACTTC.

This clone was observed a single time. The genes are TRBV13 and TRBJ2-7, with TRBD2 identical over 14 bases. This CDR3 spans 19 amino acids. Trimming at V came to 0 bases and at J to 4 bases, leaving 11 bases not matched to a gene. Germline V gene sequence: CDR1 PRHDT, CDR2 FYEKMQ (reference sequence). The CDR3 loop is CASSLGNWGLAGVWYEQYF. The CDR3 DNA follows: TGTGCCAGCAGCTTAGGGAATTGGGGACTAGCGGGAGTTTGGTACGAGCAGTACTTC.

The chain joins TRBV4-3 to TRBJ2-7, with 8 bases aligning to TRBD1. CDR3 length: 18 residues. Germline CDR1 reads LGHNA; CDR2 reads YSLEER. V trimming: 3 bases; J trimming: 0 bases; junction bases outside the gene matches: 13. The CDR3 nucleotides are TGCGCCAGCAGCCAGGGTGGTTATCGACAGGGGAGCTCCTACGAGCAGTACTTC. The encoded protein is CASSQGGYRQGSSYEQYF.

The CDR3 region has the DNA TGCAGCGTTGAGGGGAATGAGGGTGGCTACACCTTC. Protein product: CSVEGNEGGYTF. The chain is built from TRBV29-1 and TRBJ1-2; D uncertain. The CDR3 extends over 12 amino acids. V was pared by 3 bases and J by 7 bases, with 12 bases between. Germline V gives CDR1 SQVTM, CDR2 ANQGSEA.

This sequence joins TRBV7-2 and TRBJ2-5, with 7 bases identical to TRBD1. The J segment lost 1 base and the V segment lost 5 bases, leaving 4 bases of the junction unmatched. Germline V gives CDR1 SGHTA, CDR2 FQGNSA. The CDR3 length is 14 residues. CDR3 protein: CASSLDRVQETQYF. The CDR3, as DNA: TGTGCCAGCAGCCTAGACAGGGTCCAAGAGACCCAGTACTTC.

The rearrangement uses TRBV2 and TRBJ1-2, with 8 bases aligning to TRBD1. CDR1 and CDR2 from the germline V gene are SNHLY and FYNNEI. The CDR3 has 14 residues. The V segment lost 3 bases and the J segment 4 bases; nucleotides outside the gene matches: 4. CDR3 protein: CASSEAGGSYGYTF. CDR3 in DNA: TGTGCCAGCAGTGAGGCAGGGGGCAGCTATGGCTACACCTTC.

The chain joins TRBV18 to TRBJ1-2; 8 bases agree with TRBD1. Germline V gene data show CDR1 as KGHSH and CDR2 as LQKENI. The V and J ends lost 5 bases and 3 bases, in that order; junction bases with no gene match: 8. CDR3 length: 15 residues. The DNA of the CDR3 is TGTGCCAGCTCAACACGTGACAGGGGAGACTATGGCTACACCTTC. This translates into CASSTRDRGDYGYTF.

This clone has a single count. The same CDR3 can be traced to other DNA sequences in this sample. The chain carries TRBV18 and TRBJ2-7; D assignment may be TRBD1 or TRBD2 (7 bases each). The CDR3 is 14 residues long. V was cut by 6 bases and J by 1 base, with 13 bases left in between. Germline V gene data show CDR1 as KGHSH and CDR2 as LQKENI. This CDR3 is CASSPGGGSYEQYF. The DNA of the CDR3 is TGTGCCAGCTCCCCAGGGGGGGGTTCCTACGAGCAGTACTTC.

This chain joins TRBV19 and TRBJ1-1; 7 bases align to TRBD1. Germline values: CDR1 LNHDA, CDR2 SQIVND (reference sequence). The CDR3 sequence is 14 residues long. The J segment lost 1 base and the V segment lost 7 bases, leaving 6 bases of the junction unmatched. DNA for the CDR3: TGTGCCAGTATCTCGCACAGGGGGAACACTGAAGCTTTCTTT. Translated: CASISHRGNTEAFF.

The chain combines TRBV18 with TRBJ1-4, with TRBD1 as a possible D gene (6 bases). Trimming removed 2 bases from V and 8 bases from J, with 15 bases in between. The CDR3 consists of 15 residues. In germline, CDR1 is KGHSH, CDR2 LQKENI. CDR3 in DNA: TGTGCCAGCTCACCAGCTTCAGGGGACGACGAAAAACTGTTTTTT. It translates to CASSPASGDDEKLFF.

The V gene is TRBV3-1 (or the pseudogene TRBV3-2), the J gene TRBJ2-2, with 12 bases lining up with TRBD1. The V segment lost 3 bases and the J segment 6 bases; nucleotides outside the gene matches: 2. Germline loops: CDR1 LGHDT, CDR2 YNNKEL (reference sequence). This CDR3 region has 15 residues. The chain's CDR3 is CASSQGTGGPGELFF. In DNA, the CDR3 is TGTGCCAGCAGCCAGGGGACAGGGGGCCCCGGGGAGCTGTTTTTT.

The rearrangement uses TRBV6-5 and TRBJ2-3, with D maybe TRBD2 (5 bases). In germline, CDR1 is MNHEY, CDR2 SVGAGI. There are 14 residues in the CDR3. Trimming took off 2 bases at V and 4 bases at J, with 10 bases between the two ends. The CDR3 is CASSYELAADTQYF. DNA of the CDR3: TGTGCCAGCAGTTACGAGCTAGCCGCAGATACGCAGTATTTT.

CDR3 bases: TGTGCCAGCAGCGGGGACTGGGGGGATACGCAGTATTTT. Protein: CASSGDWGDTQYF. V gene TRBV2 combines with J gene TRBJ2-3, with D maybe TRBD2 (6 bases). This CDR3 spans 13 amino acids. Trimming removed 6 bases from V and 6 bases from J, with 13 bases in between. Germline CDR1 is SNHLY and CDR2 is FYNNEI.

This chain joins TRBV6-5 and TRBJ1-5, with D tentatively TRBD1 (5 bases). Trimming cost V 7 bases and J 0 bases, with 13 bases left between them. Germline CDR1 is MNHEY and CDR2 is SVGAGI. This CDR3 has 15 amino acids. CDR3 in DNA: TGTGCCAGCACCGAGACAGCTTATAGCAATCAGCCCCAGCATTTT. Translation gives CASTETAYSNQPQHF.

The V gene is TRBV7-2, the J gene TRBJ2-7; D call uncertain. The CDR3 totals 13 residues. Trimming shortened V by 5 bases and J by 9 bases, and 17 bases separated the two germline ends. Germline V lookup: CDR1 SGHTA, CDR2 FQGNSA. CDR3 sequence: CASSKDFVLTQYF. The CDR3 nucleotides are TGTGCCAGCAGCAAAGACTTCGTGCTTACGCAGTACTTC.

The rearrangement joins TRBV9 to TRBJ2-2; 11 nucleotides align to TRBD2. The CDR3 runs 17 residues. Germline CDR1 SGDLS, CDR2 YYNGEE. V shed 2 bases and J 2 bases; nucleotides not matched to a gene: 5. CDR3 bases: TGTGCCAGCAGCGTCGGTAGCGGGAGGGGTAACACCGGGGAGCTGTTTTTT. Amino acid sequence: CASSVGSGRGNTGELFF.

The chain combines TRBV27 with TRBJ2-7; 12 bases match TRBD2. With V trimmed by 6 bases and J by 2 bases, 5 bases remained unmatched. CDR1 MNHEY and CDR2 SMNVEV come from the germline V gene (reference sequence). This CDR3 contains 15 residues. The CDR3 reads CASSRTSGVPYEQYF. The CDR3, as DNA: TGTGCCAGCAGCCGGACTAGCGGGGTTCCCTACGAGCAGTACTTC.

The CDR3 sequence: CAWTDRGTEAFF. CDR3 bases: TGTGCCTGGACAGACAGAGGAACTGAAGCTTTCTTT. This chain connects TRBV30 to TRBJ1-1, with D possibly being TRBD1 (5 bases). This CDR3 has 12 amino acids. Germline CDR1 GTSNPN, CDR2 SVGIG (reference sequence). The V gene lost 4 bases and the J gene lost 5 bases, with 11 bases spanning the gap.

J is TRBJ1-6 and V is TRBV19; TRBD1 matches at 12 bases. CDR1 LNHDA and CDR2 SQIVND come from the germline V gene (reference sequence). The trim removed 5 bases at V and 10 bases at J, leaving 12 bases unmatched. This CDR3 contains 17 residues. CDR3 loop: CASSPGQGARRGSPLHF. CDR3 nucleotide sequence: TGTGCCAGTAGTCCGGGACAGGGGGCGCGAAGGGGATCACCCCTCCACTTT.

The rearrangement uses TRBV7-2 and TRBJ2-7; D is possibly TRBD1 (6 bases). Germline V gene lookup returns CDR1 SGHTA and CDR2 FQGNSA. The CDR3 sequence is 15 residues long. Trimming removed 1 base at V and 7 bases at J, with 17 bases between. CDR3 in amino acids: CASSLDPNRVSEQYF. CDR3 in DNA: TGTGCCAGCAGCTTAGATCCCAACAGGGTGAGTGAGCAGTACTTC.

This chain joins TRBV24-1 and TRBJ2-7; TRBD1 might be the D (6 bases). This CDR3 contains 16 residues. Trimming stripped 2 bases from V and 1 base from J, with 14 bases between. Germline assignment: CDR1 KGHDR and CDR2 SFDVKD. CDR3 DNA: TGTGCCACCAGTGATTCCCGGGACACGGGGTCCTACGAGCAGTACTTC. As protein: CATSDSRDTGSYEQYF.

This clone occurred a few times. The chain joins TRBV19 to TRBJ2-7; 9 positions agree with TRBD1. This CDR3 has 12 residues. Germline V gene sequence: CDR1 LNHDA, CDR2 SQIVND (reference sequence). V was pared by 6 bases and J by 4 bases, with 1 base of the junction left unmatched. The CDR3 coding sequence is TGTGCCAGTAGGGGGACAGGGTACGAGCAGTACTTC. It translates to CASRGTGYEQYF.

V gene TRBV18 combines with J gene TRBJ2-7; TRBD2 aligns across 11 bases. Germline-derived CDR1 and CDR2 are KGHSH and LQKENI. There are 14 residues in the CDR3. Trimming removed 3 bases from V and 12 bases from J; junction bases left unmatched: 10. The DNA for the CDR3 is TGTGCCAGCTCACCTCCTACTAGCGGGAGTACGCCGTACTTC. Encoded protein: CASSPPTSGSTPYF.

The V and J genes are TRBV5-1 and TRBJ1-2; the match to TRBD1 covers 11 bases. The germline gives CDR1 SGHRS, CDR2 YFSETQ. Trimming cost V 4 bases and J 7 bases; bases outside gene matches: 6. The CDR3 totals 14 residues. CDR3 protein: CASSPGQGAGGYTF. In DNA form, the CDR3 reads TGCGCCAGCAGCCCCGGACAGGGGGCAGGTGGCTACACCTTC.

CDR3 sequence reads: CASSLDQVTRHEQYF. The CDR3 DNA reads as TGTGCCAGCAGCTTAGATCAGGTCACCCGCCACGAGCAGTACTTC. This chain connects TRBV11-2 to TRBJ2-7; D call uncertain. Germline-derived CDR1 and CDR2 are SGHAT and FQNNGV. This CDR3 is 15 amino acids long. V shed 0 bases and J shed 5 bases, with 14 bases lying between them.

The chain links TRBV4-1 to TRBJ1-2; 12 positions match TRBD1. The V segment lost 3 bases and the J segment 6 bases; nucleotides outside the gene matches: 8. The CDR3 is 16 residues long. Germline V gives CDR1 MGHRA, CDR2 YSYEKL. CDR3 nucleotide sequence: TGCGCCAGCAGCCAGGAGATCGGGACAGGGGGCAATGGCTACACCTTC. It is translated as CASSQEIGTGGNGYTF.

The CDR3 spells CASSLEGRGYGYTF. CDR3 DNA sequence: TGTGCCAGCAGCTTAGAGGGCAGGGGGTATGGCTACACCTTC. This sequence joins TRBV7-9 and TRBJ1-2; 7 bases align to TRBD1. The V gene's germline CDR1 is SEHNR and CDR2 FQNEAQ (reference sequence). V lost 1 base to trimming and J lost 5 bases; unmatched junction nucleotides: 4. This CDR3 comprises 14 residues.

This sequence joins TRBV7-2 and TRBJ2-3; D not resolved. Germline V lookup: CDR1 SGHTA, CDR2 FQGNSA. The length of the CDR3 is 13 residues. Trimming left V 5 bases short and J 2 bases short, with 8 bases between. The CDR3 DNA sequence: TGTGCCAGCAGCCGCCAGGTCACAGATACGCAGTATTTT. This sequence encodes CASSRQVTDTQYF.

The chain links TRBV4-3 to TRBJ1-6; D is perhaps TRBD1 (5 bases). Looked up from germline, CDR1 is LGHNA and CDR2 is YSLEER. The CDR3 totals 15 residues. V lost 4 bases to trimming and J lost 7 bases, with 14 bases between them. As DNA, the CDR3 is TGCGCCAGCAGCCCCCCCGGGGGTCGGAATTCACCCCTCCACTTT. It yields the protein CASSPPGGRNSPLHF.